The entry below gives a single T cell receptor beta chain sequence along with its context. The sample belongs to a study of immune evolution from preneoplasia to lung adenocarcinoma. Premalignant or tumor cells were enriched by macro-dissection after pathologic assessment. TCRdb's copy holds only in-frame clones and misses some; the assay was immunoSEQ multiplex PCR. The sample has approximately 6,900 clones, about four fifths seen once; the top ten hold roughly 7.4%. Germline CDR1 and CDR2: SGHAT and FQNNGV. This CDR3 spans 12 amino acids. Trimming cost V 5 bases and J 10 bases; bases outside gene matches: 7.

Specimen: FFPE lung adenocarcinoma in situ tissue. The sequence came from a donor older than 65 with lung adenocarcinoma. The rearrangement uses TRBV11-2 and TRBJ1-1, with 7 bases aligning to TRBD1. The CDR3 coding sequence is TGTGCCAGCAGCGGGGACAGTGGCTTAGCTTTCTTT. Translating it yields CASSGDSGLAFF.